What follows describes a single T cell receptor beta chain. The antigen is not known. This record belongs to a study of PD-1 blockade in classical Hodgkin lymphoma. Looking at the study overall: The patients were dosed with nivolumab 3 mg/kg, infused intravenously every 2 weeks.

Measured with immunoSEQ multiplex PCR; TCRdb has only the in-frame clones, and not every one. The table lists over 35,000 clones, around 86% of them singletons. Findings and limits, study-wide: By cycle point C4D1, TCR diversity had risen significantly in CD4+ cells (but not CD8+ cells). Reports indicated that newly diagnosed patients had lower baseline TCR diversity than healthy donors did.

The germline V gene has CDR1 MNHEY and CDR2 SVGAGI. CDR3 length equals 15 residues. Trimming left V 1 base short and J 1 base short, with 11 bases between. Relapse was seen in all patients after autologous stem cell transplantation, and brentuximab vedotin exposure was variable. Best response was recorded as complete response, partial response or progressive disease. The sequence derives from a human donor with classical Hodgkin lymphoma. The input for sequencing was peripheral blood mononuclear cells (PBMCs), taken at baseline. The chain couples TRBV6-5 to TRBJ2-7; D perhaps matches TRBD1 (5 bases). The CDR3 spells CASSYFTDSSYEQYF. CDR3 bases: TGTGCCAGCAGTTACTTCACTGACAGTTCCTACGAGCAGTACTTC.